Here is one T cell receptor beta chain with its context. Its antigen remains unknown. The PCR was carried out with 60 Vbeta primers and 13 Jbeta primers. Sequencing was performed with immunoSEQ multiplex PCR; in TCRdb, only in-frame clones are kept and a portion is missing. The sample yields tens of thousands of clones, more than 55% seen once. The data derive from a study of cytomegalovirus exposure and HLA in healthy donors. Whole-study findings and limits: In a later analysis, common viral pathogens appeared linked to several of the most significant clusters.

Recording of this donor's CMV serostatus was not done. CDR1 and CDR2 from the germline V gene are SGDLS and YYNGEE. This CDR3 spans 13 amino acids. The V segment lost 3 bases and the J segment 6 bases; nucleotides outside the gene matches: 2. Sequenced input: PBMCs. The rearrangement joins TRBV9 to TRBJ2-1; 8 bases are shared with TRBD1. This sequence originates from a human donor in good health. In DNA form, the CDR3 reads TGTGCCAGCAGCGCAGGACAGGGCAATGAGCAGTTCTTC. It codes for CASSAGQGNEQFF. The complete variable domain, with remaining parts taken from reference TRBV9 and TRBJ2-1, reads DSGVTQTPKHLITATGQRVTLRCSPRSGDLSVYWYQQSLDQGLQFLIQYYNGEERAKGNILERFSAQQFPDLHSELNLSSLELGDSALYFCASSAGQGNEQFFGPGTRLTVL.